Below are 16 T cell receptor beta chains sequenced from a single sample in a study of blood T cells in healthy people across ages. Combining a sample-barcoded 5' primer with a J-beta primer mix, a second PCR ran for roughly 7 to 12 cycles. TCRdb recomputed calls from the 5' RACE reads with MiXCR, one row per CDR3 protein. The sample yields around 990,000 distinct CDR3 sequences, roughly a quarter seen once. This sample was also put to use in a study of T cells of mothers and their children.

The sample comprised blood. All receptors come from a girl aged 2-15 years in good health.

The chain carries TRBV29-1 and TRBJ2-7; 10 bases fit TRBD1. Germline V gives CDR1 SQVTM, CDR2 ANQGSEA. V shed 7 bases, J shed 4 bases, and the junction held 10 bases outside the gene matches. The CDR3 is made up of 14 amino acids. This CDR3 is CSASPGQGQYEQYF. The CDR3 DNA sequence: TGCAGCGCTAGCCCGGGACAGGGGCAGTACGAGCAGTACTTC.

The CDR3 sequence: CASGRGRSTDTQYF. DNA for the CDR3: TGCGCCAGCGGCAGGGGTCGAAGCACAGATACGCAGTATTTT. The V call is TRBV5-1, the J call TRBJ2-3, with D possibly being TRBD1 (6 bases). Trimming stripped 7 bases from V and 0 bases from J, with 12 bases between. Germline CDR1 is SGHRS and CDR2 is YFSETQ. The CDR3 runs to 14 residues.

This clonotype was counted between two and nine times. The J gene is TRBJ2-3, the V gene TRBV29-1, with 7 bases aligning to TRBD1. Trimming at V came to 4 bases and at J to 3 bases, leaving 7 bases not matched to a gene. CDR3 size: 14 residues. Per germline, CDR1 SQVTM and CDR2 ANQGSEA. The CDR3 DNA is TGCAGCGTTGGGGGGACAGCTTTAACAGATACGCAGTATTTT. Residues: CSVGGTALTDTQYF.

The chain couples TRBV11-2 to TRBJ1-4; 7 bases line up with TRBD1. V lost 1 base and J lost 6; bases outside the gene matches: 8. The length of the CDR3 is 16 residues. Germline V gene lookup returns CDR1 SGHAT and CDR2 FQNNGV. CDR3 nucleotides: TGTGCCAGCAGCTTAGGATCGACAGGGTTCTATGAAAAACTGTTTTTT. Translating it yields CASSLGSTGFYEKLFF. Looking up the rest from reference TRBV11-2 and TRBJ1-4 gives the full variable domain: EAGVAQSPRYKIIEKRQSVAFWCNPISGHATLYWYQQILGQGPKLLIQFQNNGVVDDSQLPKDRFSAERLKGVDSTLKIQPAKLEDSAVYLCASSLGSTGFYEKLFFGSGTQLSVL.

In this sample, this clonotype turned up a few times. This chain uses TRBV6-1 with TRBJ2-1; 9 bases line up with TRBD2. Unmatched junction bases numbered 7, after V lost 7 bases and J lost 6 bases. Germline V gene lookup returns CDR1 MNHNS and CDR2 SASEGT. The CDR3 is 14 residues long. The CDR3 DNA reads TGTGCCAGCACCTTCCAGCGGGAGGTCAATGAGCAGTTCTTC. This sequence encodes CASTFQREVNEQFF.

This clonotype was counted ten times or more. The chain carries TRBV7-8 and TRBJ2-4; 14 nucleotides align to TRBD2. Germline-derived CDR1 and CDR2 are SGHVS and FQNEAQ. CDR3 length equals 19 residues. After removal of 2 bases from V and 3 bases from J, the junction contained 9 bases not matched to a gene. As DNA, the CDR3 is TGTGCCAGCAGCTTATACCCGGGACTAGCGGGAGCGCTCAAAAACATTCAGTACTTC. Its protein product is CASSLYPGLAGALKNIQYF.

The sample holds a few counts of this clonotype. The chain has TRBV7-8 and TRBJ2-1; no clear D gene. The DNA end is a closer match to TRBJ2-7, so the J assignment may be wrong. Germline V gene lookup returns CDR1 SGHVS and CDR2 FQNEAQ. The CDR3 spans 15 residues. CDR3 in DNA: TGTGCCAGCAGCTTAGGGTCGCAAGGCACCTACGAGCAGTACTTC. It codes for CASSLGSQGTYEQYF.

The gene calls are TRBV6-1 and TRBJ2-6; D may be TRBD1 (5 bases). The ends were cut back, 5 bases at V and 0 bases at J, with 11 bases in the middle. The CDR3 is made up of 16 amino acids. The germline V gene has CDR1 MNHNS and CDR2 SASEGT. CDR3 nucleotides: TGTGCCAGCAGTAAAACAGGAAACTCTGGGGCCAACGTCCTGACTTTC. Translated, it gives CASSKTGNSGANVLTF.

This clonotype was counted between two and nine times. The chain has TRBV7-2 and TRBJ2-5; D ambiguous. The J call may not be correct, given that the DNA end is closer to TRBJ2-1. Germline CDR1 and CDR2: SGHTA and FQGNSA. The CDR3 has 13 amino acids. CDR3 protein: CASSLVGNGQQFF. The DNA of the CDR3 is TGTGCCAGCAGCTTAGTCGGAAATGGTCAGCAGTTCTTC.

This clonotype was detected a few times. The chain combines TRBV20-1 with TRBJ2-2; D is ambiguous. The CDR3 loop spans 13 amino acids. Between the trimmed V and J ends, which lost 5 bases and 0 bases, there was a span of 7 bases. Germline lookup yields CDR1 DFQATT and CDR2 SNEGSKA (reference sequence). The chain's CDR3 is CSASPPNTGELFF. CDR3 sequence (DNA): TGCAGTGCTTCGCCCCCGAACACCGGGGAGCTGTTTTTT.

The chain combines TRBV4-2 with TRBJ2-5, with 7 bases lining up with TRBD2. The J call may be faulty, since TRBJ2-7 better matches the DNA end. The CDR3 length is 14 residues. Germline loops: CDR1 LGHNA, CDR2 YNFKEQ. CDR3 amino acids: CASSQVRGGYEQYF. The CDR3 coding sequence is TGTGCCAGCAGCCAAGTTCGGGGAGGGTACGAGCAGTACTTC.

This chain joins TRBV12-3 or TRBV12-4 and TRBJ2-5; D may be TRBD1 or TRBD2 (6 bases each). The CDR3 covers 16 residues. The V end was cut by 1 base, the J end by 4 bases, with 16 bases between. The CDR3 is CASSLGGAGSGETQYF. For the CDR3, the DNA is TGTGCCAGCAGTTTAGGGGGGGCGGGGAGTGGAGAGACCCAGTACTTC.

CDR3 DNA: TGTGCCATCAGTGAAGGGACTAGCTATGAGACCCAGTACTTC. The encoded protein is CAISEGTSYETQYF. This chain links TRBV10-3 with TRBJ2-5; 9 nucleotides line up with TRBD2. The V and J ends lost 3 bases and 5 bases, in that order; junction bases with no gene match: 4. The germline gives CDR1 ENHRY, CDR2 SYGVKD. The CDR3 loop spans 14 amino acids.

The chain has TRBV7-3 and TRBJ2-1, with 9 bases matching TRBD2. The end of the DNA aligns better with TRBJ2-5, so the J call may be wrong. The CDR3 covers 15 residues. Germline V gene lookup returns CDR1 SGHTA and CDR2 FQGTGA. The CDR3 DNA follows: TGTGCCAGCAGCCCGGCGGGGGGGGGCTTCGAGACCCAGTACTTC. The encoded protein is CASSPAGGGFETQYF.

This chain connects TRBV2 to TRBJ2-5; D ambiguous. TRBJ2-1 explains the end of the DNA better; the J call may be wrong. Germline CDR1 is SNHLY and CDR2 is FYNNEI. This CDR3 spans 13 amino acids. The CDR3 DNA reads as TGTGCCAGCAGTGAAGGGCCTGGCAATGAGCAGTTCTTC. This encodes CASSEGPGNEQFF.

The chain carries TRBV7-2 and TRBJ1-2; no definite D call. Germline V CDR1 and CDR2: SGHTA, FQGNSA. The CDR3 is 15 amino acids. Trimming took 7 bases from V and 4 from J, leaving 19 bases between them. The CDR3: CASIEVVGFVYGYTF. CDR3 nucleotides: TGTGCCAGCATCGAAGTCGTGGGGTTTGTCTATGGCTACACCTTC.